These 27 T cell receptor beta chains came from one sample sequenced in a study of OX40 agonist ivuxolimab in advanced cancers. TCRdb's copy holds only in-frame clones and misses some; the assay was immunoSEQ multiplex PCR. The table includes some 66,000 clones, roughly 80% detected once. Here the sequenced sample was CD4+ or CD8+ T cells sorted from blood, taken in a trial of the OX40 agonist ivuxolimab. These receptor sequences come from an adult with an advanced solid tumor such as melanoma, head and neck, liver or kidney cancer.

The table lists this clone with a count of one. The J gene is TRBJ1-5, the V gene TRBV19; D is unclear. Germline CDR1 and CDR2: LNHDA and SQIVND (reference sequence). The CDR3 has 15 amino acids. The V gene lost 7 bases and the J gene lost 2 bases, with 15 bases spanning the gap. CDR3: CASTVGWGGNQPQHF. Written as DNA, the CDR3 is TGTGCCAGTACGGTAGGGTGGGGAGGCAATCAGCCCCAGCATTTT.

This clone has just a few counts. The chain links TRBV19 to TRBJ1-1; a weak D match, TRBD1 (5 bases). The CDR3 totals 15 residues. V was shortened by 9 bases and J by 0 bases, with 17 bases between the two germline ends. Germline V gene lookup returns CDR1 LNHDA and CDR2 SQIVND (reference sequence). CDR3 in amino acids: CASRAGPLMNTEAFF. The CDR3 DNA follows: TGTGCCAGCAGGGCAGGACCCTTGATGAACACTGAAGCTTTCTTT.

This clone was seen a handful of times. This chain joins TRBV9 and TRBJ2-4; D is possibly TRBD1 (6 bases). The CDR3 has 15 residues. Germline assignment: CDR1 SGDLS and CDR2 YYNGEE. Trimming shortened V by 0 bases and J by 6 bases, and 13 bases separated the two germline ends. CDR3: CASSVGLGAGNIQYF. The CDR3 DNA follows: TGTGCCAGCAGCGTAGGTTTGGGGGCCGGAAACATTCAGTACTTC.

This clone appeared once. The V and J genes are TRBV19 and TRBJ1-5; D is ambiguous. The CDR3 spans 15 residues. Germline assignment: CDR1 LNHDA and CDR2 SQIVND (reference sequence). V shed 5 bases and J shed 5 bases, with 16 bases lying between them. The chain's CDR3 is CASSPLIGDDQPQHF. CDR3 sequence (DNA): TGTGCCAGTAGTCCCCTCATTGGGGATGATCAGCCCCAGCATTTT.

This clone was found a few times. The chain couples TRBV7-9 to TRBJ2-5, with D hard to call. V was pared by 1 base and J by 5 bases, with 8 bases between. CDR1 is SEHNR, CDR2 FQNEAQ, per germline (reference sequence). The CDR3 has 13 residues. CDR3 sequence reads: CASSLGRSETQYF. CDR3 sequence (DNA): TGTGCCAGCAGCTTAGGTCGCAGTGAGACCCAGTACTTC. The whole variable domain, remainder taken from reference TRBV7-9 and TRBJ2-5, is DTGVSQNPRHKITKRGQNVTFRCDPISEHNRLYWYRQTLGQGPEFLTYFQNEAQLEKSRLLSDRFSAERPKGSFSTLEIQRTEQGDSAMYLCASSLGRSETQYFGPGTRLLVL.

In its sample, this clone was seen a few times. The V call is TRBV7-9, the J call TRBJ2-3, with 8 positions matching TRBD1. Germline-derived CDR1 and CDR2 are SEHNR and FQNEAQ (reference sequence). The CDR3 spans 15 residues. The V and J ends lost 6 bases and 1 base, in that order; junction bases with no gene match: 6. CDR3 residues: CASRHQGAGTDTQYF. For the CDR3, the DNA is TGTGCCAGCAGGCATCAGGGGGCCGGCACAGATACGCAGTATTTT.

The V and J genes are TRBV18 and TRBJ2-3; perhaps TRBD2 as D (5 bases). Germline V gene sequence: CDR1 KGHSH, CDR2 LQKENI. CDR3 length equals 14 residues. V was shortened by 6 bases and J by 3 bases, with 13 bases between the two germline ends. CDR3 sequence: CASSGKVRTDTQYF. The CDR3 nucleotides read TGTGCCAGCTCCGGGAAAGTTAGGACAGATACGCAGTATTTT.

The rearrangement uses TRBV6-4 and TRBJ1-2; tentatively, D is TRBD1 (5 bases). CDR1 is MRHNA and CDR2 is SNTAGT in the germline V gene. Trimming shortened V by 5 bases and J by 2 bases, and 15 bases separated the two germline ends. This CDR3 is 15 amino acids long. Here the CDR3 reads CASSPTWGRNYGYTF. The CDR3 DNA sequence: TGTGCCAGCAGTCCTACCTGGGGACGAAACTATGGCTACACCTTC.

The genes are TRBV29-1 and TRBJ1-2; 7 bases agree with TRBD1. V lost 3 bases and J lost 5; bases outside the gene matches: 3. The CDR3 consists of 12 residues. Germline assignment: CDR1 SQVTM and CDR2 ANQGSEA. Written as DNA, the CDR3 is TGCAGCGTTGAGACAGGGTCTTATGGCTACACCTTC. Its translation: CSVETGSYGYTF.

The gene calls are TRBV30 and TRBJ2-5; D is uncertain. V was clipped by 5 bases and J by 2 bases, with 15 bases between them. This CDR3 has 14 residues. Germline V lookup: CDR1 GTSNPN, CDR2 SVGIG (reference sequence). This CDR3 is CAWWTPIRQETQYF. The CDR3 bases are TGTGCCTGGTGGACCCCAATTCGGCAAGAGACCCAGTACTTC.

For the CDR3, the DNA is TGCAGCGTTGCCGAGGCGCAGTATTTT. Translated, it gives CSVAEAQYF. The chain employs TRBV29-1 and TRBJ2-3, with D unresolved. This CDR3 is built from 9 residues. Germline values: CDR1 SQVTM, CDR2 ANQGSEA. Trimming took 4 bases from V and 10 from J, leaving 6 bases between them.

V and J are TRBV2 and TRBJ1-1; D might be TRBD1 (6 bases). Germline loops: CDR1 SNHLY, CDR2 FYNNEI. The CDR3 is made up of 17 amino acids. Trimming cost V 2 bases and J 1 base, with 17 bases left between them. Here the CDR3 DNA reads TGTGCCAGCAGTGAATATTTCGGGGGCCGGAAGAACACTGAAGCTTTCTTT. Translation: CASSEYFGGRKNTEAFF.

This clone occurred a few times. The V call is TRBV7-9, the J call TRBJ2-2; unclear D gene. CDR1 SEHNR and CDR2 FQNEAQ come from the germline V gene (reference sequence). The ends were cut back, 5 bases at V and 6 bases at J, with 13 bases in the middle. This CDR3 region has 14 residues. DNA of the CDR3: TGTGCCAGCAGCCTGACGGCGGCTGCCGGGGAGCTGTTTTTT. The encoded protein is CASSLTAAAGELFF.

The chain joins TRBV5-1 to TRBJ2-1; maybe TRBD1 (5 bases). CDR1 is SGHRS, CDR2 YFSETQ, per germline. CDR3 length: 15 amino acids. The ends were cut back, 5 bases at V and 4 bases at J, with 16 bases in the middle. CDR3 nucleotides: TGCGCCAGCAGGCTTGGGGCTGCCCGATACAATGAGCAGTTCTTC. Translating gives CASRLGAARYNEQFF.

The chain joins TRBV19 to TRBJ1-1; unclear D gene. This CDR3 region has 11 residues. The germline V and J ends were trimmed by 10 bases and 7 bases, with 13 bases remaining between them. CDR1 LNHDA and CDR2 SQIVND come from the germline V gene (reference sequence). CDR3 DNA sequence: TGTGCCACAACGTTCCGGAGTGAAGCTTTCTTT. It is translated as CATTFRSEAFF.

This sequence joins TRBV2 and TRBJ1-1; D is uncertain. V was clipped by 6 bases and J by 0 bases, with 11 bases between them. The germline gives CDR1 SNHLY, CDR2 FYNNEI. There are 14 residues in the CDR3. The CDR3 sequence: CASREQVLNTEAFF. The CDR3 nucleotides are TGTGCCAGCAGGGAGCAGGTTCTGAACACTGAAGCTTTCTTT.

The chain has TRBV5-4 and TRBJ1-1, with D unclear. The CDR3 runs 13 residues. Deletions cut 4 bases from V and 2 bases from J, with 9 bases between. Germline CDR1 and CDR2: SGHNT and YYREEE (reference sequence). CDR3 protein: CASSPEVNTEAFF. The CDR3 DNA reads as TGTGCCAGCAGCCCGGAGGTAAACACTGAAGCTTTCTTT.

V gene TRBV10-3 combines with J gene TRBJ2-1; 11 bases align to TRBD2. The germline gives CDR1 ENHRY, CDR2 SYGVKD. The CDR3 consists of 17 residues. Unmatched junction bases numbered 12, after V lost 2 bases and J lost 9 bases. The CDR3 spells CAISEGMTSGNWGEQFF. The CDR3 region has the DNA TGTGCCATCAGTGAGGGGATGACTAGCGGGAATTGGGGTGAGCAGTTCTTC.

The gene calls are TRBV20-1 and TRBJ1-1; D is unclear. The CDR3 has 11 residues. Germline CDR1 is DFQATT and CDR2 is SNEGSKA (reference sequence). V was trimmed by 1 base and J by 2 bases, leaving 2 bases between them. CDR3 in DNA: TGCAGTGCTAGAGTAAACACTGAAGCTTTCTTT. Translated: CSARVNTEAFF.

V and J are TRBV2 and TRBJ1-4; TRBD1 matches at 7 bases. Trimming at V came to 1 base and at J to 3 bases, leaving 17 bases not matched to a gene. From germline, CDR1 is SNHLY and CDR2 FYNNEI. This CDR3 has 20 residues. This CDR3 is CASSEGDSVPFAWANEKLFF. For the CDR3, the DNA is TGTGCCAGCAGTGAAGGGGACAGCGTTCCCTTTGCCTGGGCTAATGAAAAACTGTTTTTT. Together with reference TRBV2 and TRBJ1-4, the CDR3 gives the full variable domain: EPEVTQTPSHQVTQMGQEVILRCVPISNHLYFYWYRQILGQKVEFLVSFYNNEISEKSEIFDDQFSVERPDGSNFTLKIRSTKLEDSAMYFCASSEGDSVPFAWANEKLFFGSGTQLSVL.

The rearrangement links TRBV7-8 to TRBJ2-7; perhaps TRBD2 as D (6 bases). Germline-derived CDR1 and CDR2 are SGHVS and FQNEAQ. V was clipped by 3 bases and J by 3 bases, with 12 bases between them. This CDR3 is 14 amino acids long. This CDR3 reads CASSFWLAHYEQYF. CDR3 bases: TGTGCCAGCAGCTTTTGGCTAGCGCACTACGAGCAGTACTTC.

The rearrangement links TRBV19 to TRBJ2-5, with D tentatively TRBD2 (6 bases). The CDR3 has 15 amino acids. CDR1 is LNHDA, CDR2 SQIVND, per germline (reference sequence). The germline V and J ends were trimmed by 6 bases and 5 bases, with 19 bases remaining between them. CDR3 region: CASSPSAESGETQYF. The CDR3 DNA follows: TGTGCCAGTAGCCCTAGCGCCGAGTCGGGGGAGACCCAGTACTTC.

The chain is built from TRBV5-4 and TRBJ1-1; a possible D gene is TRBD1 (5 bases). This CDR3 region has 12 residues. From germline, CDR1 is SGHNT and CDR2 YYREEE (reference sequence). The V gene lost 1 base and the J gene lost 4 bases, with 5 bases spanning the gap. The chain's CDR3 is CASSLQGTEAFF. The CDR3, as DNA: TGTGCCAGCAGCTTGCAGGGCACTGAAGCTTTCTTT.

For this clone: Other DNA sequences in the sample encode the same CDR3. This chain links TRBV7-2 with TRBJ2-5; 7 nucleotides match TRBD2. The CDR3 consists of 15 residues. Germline trimming cut 3 bases from V and 2 bases from J; bases unmatched to any gene: 6. Germline lookup yields CDR1 SGHTA and CDR2 FQGNSA. The CDR3 here is CASSLGGEGQETQYF. In DNA, the CDR3 is TGTGCCAGCAGCTTGGGGGGGGAGGGGCAAGAGACCCAGTACTTC.

This chain links TRBV5-1 with TRBJ2-3; 11 bases map to TRBD2. The CDR3 sequence is 17 residues long. With V trimmed by 0 bases and J by 6 bases, 9 bases remained unmatched. Germline V gene data show CDR1 as SGHRS and CDR2 as YFSETQ. Here the CDR3 DNA reads TGCGCCAGCAGCTTGGTGCTAGCGGGAGGTGGTGGCGATACGCAGTATTTT. Its protein is CASSLVLAGGGGDTQYF. Complete variable domain (other parts from reference TRBV5-1 and TRBJ2-3): KAGVTQTPRYLIKTRGQQVTLSCSPISGHRSVSWYQQTPGQGLQFLFEYFSETQRNKGNFPGRFSGRQFSNSRSEMNVSTLELGDSALYLCASSLVLAGGGGDTQYFGPGTRLTVL.

The rearrangement joins TRBV2 to TRBJ1-4; tentatively, D is TRBD1 (6 bases). In germline, CDR1 is SNHLY, CDR2 FYNNEI. V was clipped by 0 bases and J by 4 bases, with 9 bases between them. The CDR3 loop spans 15 amino acids. The CDR3 DNA follows: TGTGCCAGCAGTGAAGCAGGACAGATTAATGAAAAACTGTTTTTT. Its protein is CASSEAGQINEKLFF.

The chain carries TRBV6-1 and TRBJ2-5; D gene ambiguous. This CDR3 is 16 amino acids long. With 1 base removed from V and 2 bases from J, the gap between germline ends came to 14 bases. Germline-derived CDR1 and CDR2 are MNHNS and SASEGT. The DNA for the CDR3 is TGTGCCAGCAGTGAAGAAGATTGGCAGGCGCAAGAGACCCAGTACTTC. Amino acids: CASSEEDWQAQETQYF.